This TCR beta chain was found in a study of blood T cells in healthy people across ages (dated by TCRdb to between 2015 and 2016). About the investigation overall: Template switching captured roughly one uniquely barcoded TCR beta cDNA molecule per two T cells in model experiments. The donors were split into four age groups: young (average about 15 years), middle-aged (roughly 40), aged (roughly 65) and long-lived (under 85). Two additional independent replicas of 1 million unique cDNA reads from the same blood draw were analyzed for two donors (one aged 18 to 30 and one aged 80 or older). The study measured age-related changes in TCR beta repertoire diversity using deep sequencing normalized with unique cDNA molecular identifiers.

With respect to this clonotype: What antigen it recognizes has not been identified. The input lacks base qualities; no much larger clone sits a single base away.

Beyond this particular receptor, the publication reports: Bulk unsorted PBMC profiling prevented conclusive comparison of naive and antigen-experienced compartments. Estimates of total diversity based on one million sequenced T cells were considered lower bounds and underestimates. Observed TCR beta diversity per million T cells fell roughly linearly with age, and a significant reduction was already apparent by age around 39. Compared with the aged group, more naive CD4+ T cells, fewer expanded clones and increased TCR diversity were shown by the long-lived group, suggesting age selection. Donor CMV infection status was unknown, potentially confounding age-related changes in expanded clonotypes. There was a strong correlation between observed TCR beta diversity and the percentage of naive T cells measured by flow cytometry.

Receptor libraries were prepared by 5' RACE. TCRdb names Illumina HiSeq 2500 as the instrument used. The second PCR ran for roughly 7 to 12 cycles and used a J-beta primer mix along with a sample-barcoded 5' primer. A template-switch 5' adaptor carrying 12 random nucleotides introduced a unique molecular identifier onto each TCR beta cDNA molecule. Each sample yielded at least 2.5 million CDR3-containing paired-end reads. All of the RNA was converted into first-strand cDNA using the Mint cDNA synthesis kit, with a TRBC-specific oligonucleotide serving as the primer. All cDNA was treated with uracil-DNA glycosylase and then went through a first 18-cycle PCR with the universal primers M1SS and BC2_uni_R. The study's own analysis went as follows. Each sample was normalized by randomly selecting 1 million high-quality reads, each carrying a distinct molecular identifier. Reads sharing molecular identifiers were discarded rather than binned into consensus sequences. MiTCR, with a Q25 quality threshold and the strictest error-elimination algorithm, was used for CDR3 identification, clonotype clustering and error correction. Lower-bound total TCR beta diversity was estimated with a nonparametric unseen species model using Euler transformation. TCRdb passed the public sequencing reads through fastp at Q25 and MiXCR, retaining productive beta sequences. Entries that share a CDR3 protein sequence are merged under the most common genes and DNA. None of the V and J calls come from the authors' own analysis; TCRdb made them. Counted in this sample were 750,000 or so distinct CDR3 sequences; about 25% of them appeared once. The ten largest clones take up 9.4% of the sample.

The germline V gene encodes CDR1 SGHDT and CDR2 YYEEEE. The V end loses 6 bases and the J end loses 2 bases, and a stretch of 12 bases separates them. The CDR3 runs 14 amino acids, cysteine and phenylalanine included. Of all the DNA, just the CDR3 is kept, 42 bases in frame from base 1. Donors were 39 systemically healthy Caucasian individuals from Russia aged 6 to 90 years. Each donor gave ten milliliters of peripheral blood, drawn into EDTA-treated Vacutainer tubes. Ficoll-Paque density-gradient centrifugation was used to isolate PBMCs, with at least 7 million obtained per sample. Total RNA was extracted from PBMCs with Trizol reagent, with at least 6 micrograms obtained per sample. Naive CD45RAhigh/CD27high T cell percentages were measured by flow cytometry on a PBMC aliquot from every donor. The sample was also reused in another study, on T cells of mothers and their children. The second paper states: Nine systemically healthy Caucasian individuals served as donors, namely three mothers together with their six children. cDNA synthesis used all of the extracted RNA, with approximately 1.4 ug of RNA in each 15 ul reaction. In the second PCR, the M1S primer introduced both the sample barcodes and 2-4 random nucleotides. Each mother yielded over 9.5 million TCR beta CDR3 reads and each child roughly 3.1 million reads. Thymic selection shapes the output of TCR recombination in a similar way in related and unrelated pairs, and inherited differences have a minor effect. Normalized repertoire overlap was always found to be slightly, but never significantly, higher in related mother-child pairs than in unrelated mother-child pairs. With a sensitivity of approximately 100 clones per million clonotypes, no persistent microchimeric T cell clones were detected. In the study, deep NGS was used to compare the TCR beta repertoires of mothers and children, and features distinguishing related mother-child pairs from unrelated individuals were sought. Mothers averaged roughly 40 +/- 4 years of age and children averaged approximately 12 +/- 4 years. Libraries were sequenced on Illumina HiSeq 2000 with 100+100 nt paired-end reads after adapter ligation with NEBNext reagents. Mother and child libraries were prepared a month apart and sequenced in separate runs to prevent cross-contamination. For each donor, between about 500,000 and 2,200,000 distinct TCR beta clonotypes were identified. Naive TCR beta clonotypes were estimated from low-frequency clonotypes matched to each donor's FACS-determined naive share, without sorting.

The sequence joins TRBV5-6 to TRBJ1-3; the D gene is perhaps TRBD1, from 5 matching bases. The sequenced material came from blood. This receptor was taken from a boy aged 5-17 years in good health. The sequenced DNA is TGTGCCAGCACCACCTTGGGACCTGGAAACACCATATATTTT. It translates as CASTTLGPGNTIYF.